This TCR beta chain was observed in a study of somatic mutations in cytotoxic T cells in rheumatoid arthritis. Whole-study context: There were some V beta antibody-stained T-cell populations flow-sorted at nearly 100% purity, and these included V beta1+ cells sequenced for TCRB.

Separation of CD4+ and CD8+ cells was performed by positive magnetic bead selection, and purity was verified by flow cytometry. Study-wide points: In about an eighth of the 65 patients, the largest CD8+ clone exceeded 20% of CD8+ cells.

Libraries were prepared by immunoSEQ multiplex PCR; TCRdb keeps only in-frame clonotypes and omits some of them. The data show 20,000 to 25,000 clones, roughly 80% seen once. Details on this clone: Its target is not known.

V lost 3 bases and J lost 9, with 18 bases in between. The germline gives CDR1 WSHSY, CDR2 SAAADI. This CDR3 has 16 amino acids. V is TRBV10-2 and J is TRBJ1-6; a possible D gene is TRBD1 (6 bases). The receptor's source is an adult with rheumatoid arthritis. Specimen: CD8+ T cells sorted from blood. CDR3 nucleotides: TGCGCCAGCAGTGAAATGCAGGGGCGGGAAGGTTCACCCCTCCACTTT. Its protein is CASSEMQGREGSPLHF.